This TCR delta chain was captured in a study of γδ T cells in repeated Plasmodium falciparum infection. Turning to the study itself: The natural-infection arm compared Malian children under seasonal malaria with matched Australian children. Timepoints: baseline, immediately before selected infections, and 21 days after every infection.

Germline assignment: CDR1 TVYSNPD and CDR2 GDNSRS (reference sequence). The trim removed 0 bases at V and 2 bases at J, leaving 24 bases unmatched. CDR3 length: 20 amino acids. On this clone: Its antigen is as yet unknown. Translating this DNA gives a protein that differs at residue 8 from the TCRdb one, which belongs to a much larger clone; a read error is likely, and the protein shown is this translation.

Study conclusions and caveats: Malian children's Vdelta2-negative repertoires appeared more expanded and less diverse than Australians'.

Bulk repertoires came from Vgamma9/Vdelta2+ or Vdelta2-negative gammadelta T cells flow-sorted from PBMC. Both TRG and TRD chains were sequenced from each sorted sample. TCRdb processed the multiplex PCR reads again with the CATT caller. The sample shows 50,000 to 60,000 delta-chain clones, roughly 2% of them seen only once. Sequenced sample: gamma-delta T cells from blood. The gene calls are TRDV3 and TRDJ1, with 7 bases that match TRDD3. TCRdb is silent on the J gene; assignment here came from matching the DNA to germline. This TCR came from a pool of human donors (malaria-infected and uninfected, not separated). The CDR3 coding sequence is TGTGCCTTTAGAGATCCCTATCACTGGGGCATCCCCCGTTGGACCGATAAACTCATCTTT. This codes for CAFRDPYHWGIPRWTDKLIF.